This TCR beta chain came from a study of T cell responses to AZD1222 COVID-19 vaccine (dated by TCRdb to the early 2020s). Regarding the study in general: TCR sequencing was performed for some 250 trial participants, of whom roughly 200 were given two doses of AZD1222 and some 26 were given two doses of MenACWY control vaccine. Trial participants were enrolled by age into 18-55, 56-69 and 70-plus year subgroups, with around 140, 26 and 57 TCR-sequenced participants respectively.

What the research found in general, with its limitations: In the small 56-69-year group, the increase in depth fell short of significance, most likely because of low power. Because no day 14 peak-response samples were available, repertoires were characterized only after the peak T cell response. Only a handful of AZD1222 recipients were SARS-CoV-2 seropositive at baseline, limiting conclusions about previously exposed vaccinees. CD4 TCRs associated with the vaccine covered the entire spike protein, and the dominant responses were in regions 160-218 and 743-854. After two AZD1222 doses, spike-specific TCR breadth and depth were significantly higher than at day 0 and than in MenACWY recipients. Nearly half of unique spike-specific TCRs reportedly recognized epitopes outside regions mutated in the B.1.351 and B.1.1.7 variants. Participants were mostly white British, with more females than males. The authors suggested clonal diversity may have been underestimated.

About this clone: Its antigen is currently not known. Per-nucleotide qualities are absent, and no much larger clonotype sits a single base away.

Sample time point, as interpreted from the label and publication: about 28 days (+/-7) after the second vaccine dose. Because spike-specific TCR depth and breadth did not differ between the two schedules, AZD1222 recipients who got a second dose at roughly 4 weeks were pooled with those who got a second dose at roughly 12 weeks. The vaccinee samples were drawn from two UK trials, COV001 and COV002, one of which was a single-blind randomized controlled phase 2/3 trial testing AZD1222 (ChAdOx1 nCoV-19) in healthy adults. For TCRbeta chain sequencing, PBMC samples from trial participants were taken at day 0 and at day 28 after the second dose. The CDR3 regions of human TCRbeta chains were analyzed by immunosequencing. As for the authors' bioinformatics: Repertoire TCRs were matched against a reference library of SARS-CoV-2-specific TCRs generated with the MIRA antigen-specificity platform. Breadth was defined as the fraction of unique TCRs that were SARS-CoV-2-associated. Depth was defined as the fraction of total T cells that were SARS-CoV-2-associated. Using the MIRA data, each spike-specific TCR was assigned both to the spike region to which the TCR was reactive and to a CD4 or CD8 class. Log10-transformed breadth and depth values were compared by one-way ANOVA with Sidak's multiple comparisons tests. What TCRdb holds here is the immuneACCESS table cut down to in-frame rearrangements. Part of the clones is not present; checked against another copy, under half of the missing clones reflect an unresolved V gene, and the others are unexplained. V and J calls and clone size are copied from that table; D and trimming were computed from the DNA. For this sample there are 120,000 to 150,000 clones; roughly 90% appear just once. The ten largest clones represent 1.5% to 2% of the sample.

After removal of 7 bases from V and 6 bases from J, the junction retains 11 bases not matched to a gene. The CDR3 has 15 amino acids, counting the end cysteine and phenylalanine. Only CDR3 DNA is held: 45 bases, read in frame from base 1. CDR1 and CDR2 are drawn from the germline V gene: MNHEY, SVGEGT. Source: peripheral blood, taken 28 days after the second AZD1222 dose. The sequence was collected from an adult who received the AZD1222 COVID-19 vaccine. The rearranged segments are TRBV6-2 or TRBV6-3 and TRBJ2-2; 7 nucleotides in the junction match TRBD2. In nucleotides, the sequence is TGTGCCAGCACCCCCTTGGGAGGGGTAGCCGGGGAGCTGTTTTTT. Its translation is CASTPLGGVAGELFF.